This T cell receptor beta chain was obtained from a study of cytomegalovirus exposure and HLA in healthy donors. PCR was performed using 60 Vbeta and 13 Jbeta primers. The protocol was immunoSEQ multiplex PCR, while the TCRdb copy is restricted to in-frame clones and leaves out a portion. The data contain 150,000 to 200,000 clones, under 85% of them singletons. Study-level findings and limits: The study designated some 180 TCR beta chains cytomegalovirus-associated. TCR beta V- and J-gene trimming was later associated with a missense DCLRE1C variant.

A remark on this clone: Its antigen is currently unknown.

Specimen: PBMCs. The clonotype comes from a man in his fifties in good health and CMV-seronegative.

The CDR3 loop is CAWKERVAPDTQYF. In DNA form, the CDR3 reads TGTGCCTGGAAGGAGCGGGTAGCCCCAGATACGCAGTATTTT. The chain carries TRBV30 and TRBJ2-3, with D maybe TRBD2 (6 bases). Germline assignment: CDR1 GTSNPN and CDR2 SVGIG (reference sequence). Between the trimmed V and J ends, which lost 4 bases and 4 bases, there was a span of 15 bases. There are 14 residues in the CDR3.